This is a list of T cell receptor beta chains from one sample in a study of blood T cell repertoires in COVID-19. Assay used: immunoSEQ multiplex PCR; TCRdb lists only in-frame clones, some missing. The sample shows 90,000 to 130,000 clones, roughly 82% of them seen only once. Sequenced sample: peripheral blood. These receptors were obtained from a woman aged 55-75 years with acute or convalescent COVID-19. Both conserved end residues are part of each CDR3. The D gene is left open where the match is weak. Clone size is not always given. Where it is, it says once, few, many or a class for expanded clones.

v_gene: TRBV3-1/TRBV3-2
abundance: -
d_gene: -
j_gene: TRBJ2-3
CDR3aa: CASSQKLDTDTQYF
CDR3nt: TGTGCCAGCAGCCAAAAACTAGACACAGATACGCAGTATTTT

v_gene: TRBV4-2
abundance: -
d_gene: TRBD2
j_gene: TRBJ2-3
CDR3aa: CASSQAGGGTDTQYF
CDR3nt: TGTGCCAGCAGCCAGGCGGGGGGGGGCACGGATACGCAGTATTTT

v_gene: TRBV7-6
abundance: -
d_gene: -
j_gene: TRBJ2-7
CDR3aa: CASSLGGVASYEQYF
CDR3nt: TGTGCCAGCAGCTTAGGCGGGGTGGCCTCCTACGAGCAGTACTTC

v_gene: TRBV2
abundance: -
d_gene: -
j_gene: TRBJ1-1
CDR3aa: CASRTGYTEAFF
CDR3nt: TGTGCCAGCAGGACGGGATACACTGAAGCTTTCTTT

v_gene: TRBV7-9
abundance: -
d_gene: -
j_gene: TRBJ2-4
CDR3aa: CASSLKADIQYF
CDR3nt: TGTGCCAGCAGCTTAAAGGCGGACATTCAGTACTTC

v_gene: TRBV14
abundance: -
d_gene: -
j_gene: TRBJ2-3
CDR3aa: CASSELQGVTDTQYF
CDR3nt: TGTGCCAGCAGCGAACTACAGGGAGTTACGGATACGCAGTATTTT

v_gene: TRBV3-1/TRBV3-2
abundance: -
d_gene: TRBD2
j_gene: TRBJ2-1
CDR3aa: CASSHGGGGDEQFF
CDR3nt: TGTGCCAGCAGCCATGGCGGGGGAGGTGATGAGCAGTTCTTC

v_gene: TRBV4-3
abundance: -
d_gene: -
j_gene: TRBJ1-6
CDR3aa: CASSQEWQLLYNSPLHF
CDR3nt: TGCGCCAGCAGCCAAGAGTGGCAACTACTCTATAATTCACCCCTCCACTTT

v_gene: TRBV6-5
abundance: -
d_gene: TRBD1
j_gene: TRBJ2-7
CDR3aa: CASRTGRNYEQYF
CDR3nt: TGTGCCAGCAGGACAGGGCGAAACTACGAGCAGTACTTC

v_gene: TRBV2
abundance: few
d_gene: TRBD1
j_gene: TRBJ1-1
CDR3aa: CASGPQGWTEAFF
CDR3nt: TGTGCCAGCGGCCCACAGGGGTGGACTGAAGCTTTCTTT

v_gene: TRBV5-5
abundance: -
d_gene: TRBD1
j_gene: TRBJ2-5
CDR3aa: CASSHRTGDETQYF
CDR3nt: TGTGCCAGCAGCCATAGGACAGGGGATGAGACCCAGTACTTC

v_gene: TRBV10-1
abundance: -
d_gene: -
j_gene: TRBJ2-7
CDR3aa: CASSESRGRDSESYEQYF
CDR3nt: TGCGCCAGCAGTGAGTCGCGGGGACGCGACAGTGAGTCTTACGAGCAGTACTTC

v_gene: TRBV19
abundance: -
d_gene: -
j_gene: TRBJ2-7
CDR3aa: CASSIYEGSEQYF
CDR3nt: TGTGCCAGTAGTATATATGAGGGATCCGAGCAGTACTTC

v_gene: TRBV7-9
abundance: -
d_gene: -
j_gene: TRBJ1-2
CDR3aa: CASSQGGGNYGYTF
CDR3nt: TGTGCCAGCAGCCAGGGAGGGGGAAACTATGGCTACACCTTC

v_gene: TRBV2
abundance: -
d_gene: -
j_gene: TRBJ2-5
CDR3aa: CASTQARQETQYF
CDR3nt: TGTGCCAGCACCCAGGCCAGGCAAGAGACCCAGTACTTC

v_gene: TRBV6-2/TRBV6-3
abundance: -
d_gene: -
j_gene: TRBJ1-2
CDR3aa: CASSFTGFGGYTF
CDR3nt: TGTGCCAGCAGTTTTACGGGTTTTGGGGGCTACACCTTC

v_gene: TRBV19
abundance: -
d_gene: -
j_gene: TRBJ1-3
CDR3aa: CATTGGGWSSGNTIYF
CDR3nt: TGTGCCACCACGGGGGGGGGCTGGAGCTCTGGAAACACCATATATTTT

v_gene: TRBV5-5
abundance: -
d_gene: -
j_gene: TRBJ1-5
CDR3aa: CASSSTGNNQPQHF
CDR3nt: TGTGCCAGCAGTTCTACAGGGAACAATCAGCCCCAGCATTTT

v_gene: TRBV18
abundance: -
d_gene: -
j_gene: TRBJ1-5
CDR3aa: CASSSKRGNQPQHF
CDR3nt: TGTGCCAGCTCATCGAAGAGGGGCAATCAGCCCCAGCATTTT

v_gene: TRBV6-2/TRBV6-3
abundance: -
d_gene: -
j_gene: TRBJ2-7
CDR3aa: CASSHSSYEQYF
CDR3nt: TGTGCCAGCAGCCACAGCTCCTACGAGCAGTACTTC

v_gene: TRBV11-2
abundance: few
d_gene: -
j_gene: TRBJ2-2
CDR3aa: CASSALSGGTTGELFF
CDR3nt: TGTGCCAGCAGCGCCCTCAGTGGCGGGACGACCGGGGAGCTGTTTTTT

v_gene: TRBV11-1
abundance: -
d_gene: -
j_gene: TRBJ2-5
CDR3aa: CASSLAGRDRSQYF
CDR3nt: TGTGCCAGCAGCTTAGCGGGGCGAGATAGGTCCCAGTACTTC

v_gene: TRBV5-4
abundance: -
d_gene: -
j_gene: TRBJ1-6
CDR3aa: CASSLRDTSGPLHF
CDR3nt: TGTGCCAGCAGCCTCAGGGATACGTCAGGGCCCCTCCACTTT

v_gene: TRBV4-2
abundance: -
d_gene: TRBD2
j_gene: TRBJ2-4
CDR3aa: CASSQDRLAGRDIQYF
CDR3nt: TGTGCCAGCAGCCAAGATCGACTAGCGGGGCGGGACATTCAGTACTTC

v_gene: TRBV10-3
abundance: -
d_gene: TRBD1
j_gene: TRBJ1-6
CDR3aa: CAIARDRMGQPLHF
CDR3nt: TGTGCCATCGCCCGGGACAGGATGGGGCAACCCCTCCACTTT

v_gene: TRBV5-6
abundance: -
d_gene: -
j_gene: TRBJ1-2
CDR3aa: CASSLGAYGYTF
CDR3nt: TGTGCCAGCAGCTTGGGTGCGTATGGCTACACCTTC

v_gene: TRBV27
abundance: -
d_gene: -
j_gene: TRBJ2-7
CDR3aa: CASSFLAPYEQYF
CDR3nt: TGTGCCAGCAGTTTTCTGGCCCCCTACGAGCAGTACTTC

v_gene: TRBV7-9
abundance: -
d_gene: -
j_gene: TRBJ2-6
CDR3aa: CASSAGVGANVLTF
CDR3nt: TGTGCCAGCAGCGCAGGGGTTGGGGCCAACGTCCTGACTTTC

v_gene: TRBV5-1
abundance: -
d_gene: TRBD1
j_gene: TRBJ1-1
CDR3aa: CASSLEGQGGTEAFF
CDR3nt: TGCGCCAGCAGCTTGGAGGGACAGGGTGGAACTGAAGCTTTCTTT

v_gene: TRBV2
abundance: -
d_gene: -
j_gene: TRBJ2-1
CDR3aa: CASSEGLEQFF
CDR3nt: TGTGCCAGCAGTGAAGGTCTAGAGCAGTTCTTC

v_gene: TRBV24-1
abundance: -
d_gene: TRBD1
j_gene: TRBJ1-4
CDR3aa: CATSPRGPLDEKLFF
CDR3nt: TGTGCCACCAGCCCCAGGGGGCCCCTCGATGAAAAACTGTTTTTT

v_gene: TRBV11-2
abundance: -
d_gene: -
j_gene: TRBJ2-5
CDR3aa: CASSLAAGNMETQYF
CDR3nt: TGTGCCAGCAGCTTAGCGGCAGGGAATATGGAGACCCAGTACTTC

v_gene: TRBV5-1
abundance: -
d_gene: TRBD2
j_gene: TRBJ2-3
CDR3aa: CASSLYPSGNTDTQYF
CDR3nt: TGCGCCAGCAGCTTGTACCCTAGCGGAAACACAGATACGCAGTATTTT

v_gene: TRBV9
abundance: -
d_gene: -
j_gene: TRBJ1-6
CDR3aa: CASSVKGGTHNSPLHF
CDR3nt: TGTGCCAGCAGCGTAAAGGGAGGGACGCATAATTCACCCCTCCACTTT

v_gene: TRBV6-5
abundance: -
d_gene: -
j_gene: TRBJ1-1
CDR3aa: CASSSWTKNTEAFF
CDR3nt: TGTGCCAGCAGTTCCTGGACAAAGAACACTGAAGCTTTCTTT

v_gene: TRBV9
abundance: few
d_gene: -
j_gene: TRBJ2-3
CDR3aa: CASSLSAGLTDTQYF
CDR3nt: TGTGCCAGCAGCTTATCGGCGGGGCTCACAGATACGCAGTATTTT

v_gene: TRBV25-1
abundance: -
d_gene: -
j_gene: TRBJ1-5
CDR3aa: CASRRDSNQPQHF
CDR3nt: TGTGCCAGCAGACGGGATAGCAATCAGCCCCAGCATTTT

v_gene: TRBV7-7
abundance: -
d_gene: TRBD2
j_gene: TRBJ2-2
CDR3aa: CASSEGTSGTGELFF
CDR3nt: TGTGCCAGCAGCGAGGGGACTAGCGGAACCGGGGAGCTGTTTTTT

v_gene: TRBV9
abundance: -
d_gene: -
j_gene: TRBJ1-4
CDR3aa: CASSVGTGPNEKLFF
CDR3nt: TGTGCCAGCAGCGTAGGAACAGGACCCAATGAAAAACTGTTTTTT

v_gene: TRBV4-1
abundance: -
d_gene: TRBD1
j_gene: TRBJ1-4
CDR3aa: CASSQGRQGREKLFF
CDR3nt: TGCGCCAGCAGCCAAGGCCGACAGGGACGGGAAAAACTGTTTTTT

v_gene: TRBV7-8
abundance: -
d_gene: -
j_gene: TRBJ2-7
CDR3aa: CASSLARPPYEQYF
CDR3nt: TGTGCCAGCAGCTTAGCCAGGCCGCCCTACGAGCAGTACTTC

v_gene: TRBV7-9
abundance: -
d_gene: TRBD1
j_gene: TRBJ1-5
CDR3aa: CASSDDRVGQPQHF
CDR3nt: TGTGCCAGCAGCGATGACAGGGTGGGTCAGCCCCAGCATTTT

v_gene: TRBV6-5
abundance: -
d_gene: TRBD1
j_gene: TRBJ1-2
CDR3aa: CASSYISRTGDGYTF
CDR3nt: TGTGCCAGCAGTTACATATCCCGGACAGGGGATGGCTACACCTTC